The rows below give T cell receptor beta chains drawn from one sample of a study of shared clonotypes between healthy human individuals. The method was immunoSEQ multiplex PCR; TCRdb's version includes in-frame clones alone and lacks a portion of them. The data hold about 1,800,000 clones, with about 95% observed a single time. Sequencing was done on a sample of naive CD8+ T cells sorted from blood. These receptors came from a young man in good health. Each CDR3 is given with its conserved first and last residue. Fields, in order: V gene, CDR3 length, J gene, CDR3 protein.

>TRBV5-6|15|TRBJ1-1
CASSHSDRLNTEAFF
>TRBV11-2|15|TRBJ2-5
CASSSTSVSKETQYF
>TRBV5-1|13|TRBJ2-4
CASASAEYDIQYF
>TRBV30|12|TRBJ2-7
CAWSVTGGEQYF
>TRBV30|14|TRBJ2-7
CAWSPRTSLYEQYF
>TRBV11-2|12|TRBJ1-5
CASSTPAGPQHF
>TRBV25-1|13|TRBJ2-2
CASSELFTGELFF
>TRBV10-2|14|TRBJ2-3
CASRAGGPGDTQYF
>TRBV29-1|15|TRBJ1-2
CSVEWTGDPVEGYTF
>TRBV11-3|13|TRBJ2-4
CASSLGTANIQYF
>TRBV15|19|TRBJ2-6
CATSRSPLDGISGANVLTF
>TRBV30|14|TRBJ2-2
CAWSSGAFTGELFF
>TRBV4-1|15|TRBJ2-1
CASSPGQISYNEQFF
>TRBV5-6|14|TRBJ2-7
CASSNGQGRYEQYF
>TRBV27|13|TRBJ2-7
CASSLTQTYEQYF
>TRBV5-8|15|TRBJ2-7
CAHEGWGWGCDEQYF
>TRBV5-1|13|TRBJ2-7
CASSLRDGYEQYF
>TRBV6-5|15|TRBJ2-1
CASTPLAGGLNEQFF
>TRBV27|16|TRBJ2-7
CASSFSSGTEQYEQYF
>TRBV6-1|16|TRBJ1-2
CASSETAQAAYYGYTF
>TRBV10-2|14|TRBJ1-1
CASSARAGVTEAFF
>TRBV15|13|TRBJ1-5
CATSSAVYKAQHF
>TRBV9|15|TRBJ1-1
CASSVGGQLNTEAFF
>TRBV27|15|TRBJ1-5
CASSWWGDSNQPQHF
>TRBV28|16|TRBJ1-1
CASSFRWEGMNTEAFF
>TRBV4-1|14|TRBJ2-7
CASSLYRGSYEQYF
>TRBV7-8|17|TRBJ2-7
CASSLEPPGGATYEQYF
>TRBV6-5|14|TRBJ2-3
CASSYLTGGDTQYF
>TRBV5-6|16|TRBJ2-7
CASSYSKAGVNPEQYF
>TRBV5-1|12|TRBJ2-3
CASSASTDTQYF
>TRBV27|14|TRBJ2-7
CASSFKGSSYEQYF
>TRBV2|11|TRBJ1-1
CASSELTEAFF
>TRBV28|16|TRBJ2-7
CASSLGVRVAPYEQYF
>TRBV6-5|15|TRBJ2-5
CASSYSWSVQETQYF
>TRBV15|15|TRBJ2-7
CATSRDEGGIYEQYF
>TRBV7-9|15|TRBJ1-1
CASSPPGQPNTEAFF
>TRBV27|16|TRBJ2-7
CASSLLGRGPGEEQYF